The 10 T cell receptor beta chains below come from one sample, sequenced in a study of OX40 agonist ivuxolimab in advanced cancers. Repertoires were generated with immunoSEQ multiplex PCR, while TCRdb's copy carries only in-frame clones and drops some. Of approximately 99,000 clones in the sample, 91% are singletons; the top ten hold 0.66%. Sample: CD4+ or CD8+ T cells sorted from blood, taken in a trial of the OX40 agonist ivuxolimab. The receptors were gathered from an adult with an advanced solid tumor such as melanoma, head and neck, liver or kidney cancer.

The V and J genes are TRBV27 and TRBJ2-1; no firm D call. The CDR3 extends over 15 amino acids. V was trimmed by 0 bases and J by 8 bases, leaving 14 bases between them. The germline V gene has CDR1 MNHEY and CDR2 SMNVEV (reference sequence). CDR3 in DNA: TGTGCCAGCAGTTTATCGGCTAGACGCGTCGATGAGCAGTTCTTC. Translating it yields CASSLSARRVDEQFF.

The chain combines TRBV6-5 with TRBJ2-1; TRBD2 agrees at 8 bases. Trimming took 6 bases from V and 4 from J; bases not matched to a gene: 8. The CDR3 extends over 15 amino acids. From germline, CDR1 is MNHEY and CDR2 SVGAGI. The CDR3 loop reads CASSTTSGPYNEQFF. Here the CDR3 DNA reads TGTGCCAGCAGCACAACTAGCGGCCCATACAATGAGCAGTTCTTC.

As DNA, the CDR3 is TGCGCCAGCAGCCCTAATCAACAGGGGTCAACCTACGAGCAGTACTTC. Its translation is CASSPNQQGSTYEQYF. This chain links TRBV23-1 with TRBJ2-7; 7 bases match TRBD1. TRBV23-1 belongs to the ORF category, with a function that is uncertain. Germline trimming cut 6 bases from V and 2 bases from J; bases unmatched to any gene: 13. The CDR3 spans 16 residues.

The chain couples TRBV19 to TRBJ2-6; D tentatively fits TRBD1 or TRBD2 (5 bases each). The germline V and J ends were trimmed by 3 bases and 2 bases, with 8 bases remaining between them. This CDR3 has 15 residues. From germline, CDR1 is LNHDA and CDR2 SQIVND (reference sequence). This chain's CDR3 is CASSIQGAGANVLTF. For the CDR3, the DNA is TGTGCCAGTAGTATTCAGGGAGCTGGGGCCAACGTCCTGACTTTC.

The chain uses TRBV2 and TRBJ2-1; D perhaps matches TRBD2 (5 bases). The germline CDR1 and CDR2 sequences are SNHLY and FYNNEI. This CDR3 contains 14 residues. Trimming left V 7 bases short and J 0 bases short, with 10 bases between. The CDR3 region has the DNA TGTGCCAGCATACAGCGGCCCTCCTACAATGAGCAGTTCTTC. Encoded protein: CASIQRPSYNEQFF.

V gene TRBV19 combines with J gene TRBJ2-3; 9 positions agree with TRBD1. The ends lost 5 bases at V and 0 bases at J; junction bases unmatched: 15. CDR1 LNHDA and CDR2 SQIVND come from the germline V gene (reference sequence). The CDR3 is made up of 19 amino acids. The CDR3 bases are TGTGCCAGTAGTTCCGGAATGGGCGGACAGGGGATCAGCACAGATACGCAGTATTTT. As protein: CASSSGMGGQGISTDTQYF.

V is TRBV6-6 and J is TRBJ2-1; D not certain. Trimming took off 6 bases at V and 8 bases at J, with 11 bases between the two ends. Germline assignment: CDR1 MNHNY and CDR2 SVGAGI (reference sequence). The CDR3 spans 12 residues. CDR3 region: CASRAPDHEQFF. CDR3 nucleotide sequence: TGTGCCAGCAGAGCCCCGGATCATGAGCAGTTCTTC.

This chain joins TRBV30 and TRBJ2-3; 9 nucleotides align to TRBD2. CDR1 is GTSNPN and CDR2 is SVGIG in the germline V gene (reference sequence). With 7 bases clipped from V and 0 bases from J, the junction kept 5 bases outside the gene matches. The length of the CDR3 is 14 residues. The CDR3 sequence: CASAGTSSTDTQYF. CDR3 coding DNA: TGTGCCTCGGCCGGGACTAGCAGCACAGATACGCAGTATTTT.

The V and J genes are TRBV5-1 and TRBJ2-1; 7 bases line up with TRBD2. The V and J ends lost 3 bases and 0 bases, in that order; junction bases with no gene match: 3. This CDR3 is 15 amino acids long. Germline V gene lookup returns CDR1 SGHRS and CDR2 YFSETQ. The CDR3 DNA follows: TGCGCCAGCAGCTGGGCTAGCGGCTCCTACAATGAGCAGTTCTTC. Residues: CASSWASGSYNEQFF.

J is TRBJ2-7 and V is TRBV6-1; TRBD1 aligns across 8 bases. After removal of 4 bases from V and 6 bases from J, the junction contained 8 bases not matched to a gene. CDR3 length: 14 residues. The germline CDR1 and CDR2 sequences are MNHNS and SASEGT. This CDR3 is CASSAGGPLGEQYF. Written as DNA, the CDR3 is TGTGCCAGCAGTGCAGGGGGCCCCCTTGGCGAGCAGTACTTC.